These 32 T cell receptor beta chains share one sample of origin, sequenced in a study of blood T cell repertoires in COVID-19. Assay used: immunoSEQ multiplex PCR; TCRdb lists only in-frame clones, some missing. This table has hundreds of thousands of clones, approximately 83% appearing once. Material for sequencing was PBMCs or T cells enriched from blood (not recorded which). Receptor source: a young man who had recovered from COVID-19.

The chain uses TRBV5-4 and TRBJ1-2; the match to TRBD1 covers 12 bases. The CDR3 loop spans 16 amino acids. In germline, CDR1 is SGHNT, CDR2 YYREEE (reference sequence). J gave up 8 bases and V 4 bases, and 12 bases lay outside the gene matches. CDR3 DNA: TGTGCCAGCAGCAGCGATCCGGGACAGGGGGCGCGAGGCTACACCTTC. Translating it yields CASSSDPGQGARGYTF. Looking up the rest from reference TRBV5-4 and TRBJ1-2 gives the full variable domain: ETGVTQSPTHLIKTRGQQVTLRCSSQSGHNTVSWYQQALGQGPQFIFQYYREEENGRGNFPPRFSGLQFPNYSSELNVNALELDDSALYLCASSSDPGQGARGYTFGSGTRLTVV.

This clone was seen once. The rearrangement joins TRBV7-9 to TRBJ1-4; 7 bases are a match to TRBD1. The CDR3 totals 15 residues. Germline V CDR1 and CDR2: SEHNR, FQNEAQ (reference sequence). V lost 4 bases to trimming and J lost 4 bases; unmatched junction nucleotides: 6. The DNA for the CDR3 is TGTGCCAGCAGCTACCCCGGACAGGTTAATGAAAAACTGTTTTTT. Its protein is CASSYPGQVNEKLFF.

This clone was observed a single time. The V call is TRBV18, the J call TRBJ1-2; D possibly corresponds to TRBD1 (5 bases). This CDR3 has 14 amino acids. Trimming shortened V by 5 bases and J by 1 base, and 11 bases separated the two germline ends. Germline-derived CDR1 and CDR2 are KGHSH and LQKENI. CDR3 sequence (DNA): TGTGCCAGCTCAGGCCAGGGCGATAACTATGGCTACACCTTC. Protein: CASSGQGDNYGYTF.

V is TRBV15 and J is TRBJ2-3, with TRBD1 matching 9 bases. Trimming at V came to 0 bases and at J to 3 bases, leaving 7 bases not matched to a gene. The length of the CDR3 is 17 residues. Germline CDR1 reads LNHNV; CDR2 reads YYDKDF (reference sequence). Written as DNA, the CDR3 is TGTGCCACCAGCAGAGATAGGGACAGGGACTGGACAGATACGCAGTATTTT. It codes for CATSRDRDRDWTDTQYF.

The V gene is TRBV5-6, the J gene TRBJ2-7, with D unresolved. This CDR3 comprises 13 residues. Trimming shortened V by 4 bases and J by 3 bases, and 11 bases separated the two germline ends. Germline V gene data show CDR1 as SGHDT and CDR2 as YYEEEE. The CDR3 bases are TGTGCCAGCAGCCCAGACACAAACTACGAGCAGTACTTC. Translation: CASSPDTNYEQYF.

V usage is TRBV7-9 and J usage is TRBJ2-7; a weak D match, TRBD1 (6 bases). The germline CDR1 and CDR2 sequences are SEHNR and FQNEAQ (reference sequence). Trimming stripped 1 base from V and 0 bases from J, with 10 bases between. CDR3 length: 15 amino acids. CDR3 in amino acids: CASSLGQAFSYEQYF. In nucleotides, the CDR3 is TGTGCCAGCAGCTTAGGACAGGCCTTCTCCTACGAGCAGTACTTC.

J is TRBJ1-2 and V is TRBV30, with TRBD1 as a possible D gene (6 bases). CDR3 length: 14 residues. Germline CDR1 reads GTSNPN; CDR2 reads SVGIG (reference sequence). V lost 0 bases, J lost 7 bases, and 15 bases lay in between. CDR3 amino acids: CAWSVGSAGAGYTF. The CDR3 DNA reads TGTGCCTGGAGTGTGGGTTCGGCAGGGGCTGGCTACACCTTC. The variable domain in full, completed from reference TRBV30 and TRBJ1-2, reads SQTIHQWPATLVQPVGSPLSLECTVEGTSNPNLYWYRQAAGRGLQLLFYSVGIGQISSEVPQNLSASRPQDRQFILSSKKLLLSDSGFYLCAWSVGSAGAGYTFGSGTRLTVV.

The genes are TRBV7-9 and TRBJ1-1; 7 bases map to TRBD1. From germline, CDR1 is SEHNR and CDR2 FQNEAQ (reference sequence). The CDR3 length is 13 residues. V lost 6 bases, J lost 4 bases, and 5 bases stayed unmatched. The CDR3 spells CASSPTGPTEAFF. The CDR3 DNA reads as TGTGCCAGCAGTCCGACAGGGCCCACTGAAGCTTTCTTT.

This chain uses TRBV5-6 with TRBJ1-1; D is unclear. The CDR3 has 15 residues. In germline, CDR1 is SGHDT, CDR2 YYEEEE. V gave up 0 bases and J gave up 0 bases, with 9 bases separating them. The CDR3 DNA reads TGTGCCAGCAGCTTGGGACACCGAATGAACACTGAAGCTTTCTTT. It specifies CASSLGHRMNTEAFF.

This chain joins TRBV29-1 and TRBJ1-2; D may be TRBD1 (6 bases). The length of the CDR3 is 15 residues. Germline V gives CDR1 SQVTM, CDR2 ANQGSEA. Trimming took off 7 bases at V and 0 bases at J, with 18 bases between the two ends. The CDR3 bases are TGCAGCGGGGAGGGGGATTTACAGACTAACTATGGCTACACCTTC. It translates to CSGEGDLQTNYGYTF. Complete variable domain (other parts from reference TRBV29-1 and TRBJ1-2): SAVISQKPSRDICQRGTSLTIQCQVDSQVTMMFWYRQQPGQSLTLIATANQGSEATYESGFVIDKFPISRPNLTFSTLTVSNMSPEDSSIYLCSGEGDLQTNYGYTFGSGTRLTVV.

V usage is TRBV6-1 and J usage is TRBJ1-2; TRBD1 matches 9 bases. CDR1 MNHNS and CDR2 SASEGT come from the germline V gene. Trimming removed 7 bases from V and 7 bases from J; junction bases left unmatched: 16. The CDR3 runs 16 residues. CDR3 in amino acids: CASTDGADTGGFGYTF. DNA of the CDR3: TGTGCCAGCACTGACGGGGCGGATACAGGGGGCTTTGGCTACACCTTC.

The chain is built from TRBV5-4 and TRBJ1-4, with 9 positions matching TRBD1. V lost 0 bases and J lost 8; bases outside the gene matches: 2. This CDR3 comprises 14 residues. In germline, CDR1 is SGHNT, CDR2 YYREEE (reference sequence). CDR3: CASSLGQGVEKLFF. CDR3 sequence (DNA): TGTGCCAGCAGCTTGGGACAGGGGGTCGAAAAACTGTTTTTT.

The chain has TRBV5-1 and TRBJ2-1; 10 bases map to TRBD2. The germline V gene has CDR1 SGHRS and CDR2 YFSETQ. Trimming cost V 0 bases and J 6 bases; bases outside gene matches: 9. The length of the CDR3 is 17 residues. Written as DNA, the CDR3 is TGCGCCAGCAGCTTGGGTTGGGAGCGGGGGGGCGGCAATGAGCAGTTCTTC. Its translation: CASSLGWERGGGNEQFF.

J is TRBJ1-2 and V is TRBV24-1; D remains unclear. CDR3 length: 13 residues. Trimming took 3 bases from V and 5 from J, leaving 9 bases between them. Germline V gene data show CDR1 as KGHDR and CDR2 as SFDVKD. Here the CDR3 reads CATSDGAVYGYTF. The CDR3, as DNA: TGTGCCACCAGTGATGGTGCAGTATATGGCTACACCTTC.

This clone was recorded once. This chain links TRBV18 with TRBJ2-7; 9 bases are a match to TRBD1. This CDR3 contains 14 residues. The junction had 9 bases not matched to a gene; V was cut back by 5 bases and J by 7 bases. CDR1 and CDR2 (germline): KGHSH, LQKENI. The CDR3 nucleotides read TGTGCCAGCTCAAGGGACAGGGTATCGTCGGAGCAGTACTTC. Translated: CASSRDRVSSEQYF.

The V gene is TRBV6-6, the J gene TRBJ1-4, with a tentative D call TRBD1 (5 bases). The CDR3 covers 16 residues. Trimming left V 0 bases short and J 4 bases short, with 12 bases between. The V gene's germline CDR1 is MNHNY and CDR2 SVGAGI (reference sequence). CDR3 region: CASSYSTAGLNEKLFF. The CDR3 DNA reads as TGTGCCAGCAGTTACTCGACTGCAGGGCTTAATGAAAAACTGTTTTTT.

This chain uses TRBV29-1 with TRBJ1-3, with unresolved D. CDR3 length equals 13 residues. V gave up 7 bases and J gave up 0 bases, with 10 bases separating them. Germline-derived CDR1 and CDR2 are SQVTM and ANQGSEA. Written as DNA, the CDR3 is TGCAGCGGACATATTGGCTCTGGAAACACCATATATTTT. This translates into CSGHIGSGNTIYF.

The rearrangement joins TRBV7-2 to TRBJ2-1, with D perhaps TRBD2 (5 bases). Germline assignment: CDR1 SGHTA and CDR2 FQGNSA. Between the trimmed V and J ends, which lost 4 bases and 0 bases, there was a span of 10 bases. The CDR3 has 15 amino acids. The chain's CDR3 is CASSSATSSYNEQFF. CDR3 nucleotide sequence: TGTGCCAGCAGCTCTGCCACTAGCTCCTACAATGAGCAGTTCTTC.

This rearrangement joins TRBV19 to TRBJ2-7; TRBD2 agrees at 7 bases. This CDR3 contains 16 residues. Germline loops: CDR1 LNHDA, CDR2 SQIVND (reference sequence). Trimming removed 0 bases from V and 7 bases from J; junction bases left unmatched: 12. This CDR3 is CASSIDWASGLYEQYF. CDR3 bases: TGTGCCAGTAGTATAGATTGGGCTAGCGGACTTTATGAGCAGTACTTC. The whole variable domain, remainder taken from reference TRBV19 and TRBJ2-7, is DGGITQSPKYLFRKEGQNVTLSCEQNLNHDAMYWYRQDPGQGLRLIYYSQIVNDFQKGDIAEGYSVSREKKESFPLTVTSAQKNPTAFYLCASSIDWASGLYEQYFGPGTRLTVT.

For the CDR3, the DNA is TGTGCCAGCAGTCGACCGGGAGGGGGCAATCAGCCCCAGCATTTT. Translating it yields CASSRPGGGNQPQHF. This chain uses TRBV6-2 or TRBV6-3 with TRBJ1-5; tentatively, D is TRBD1 (5 bases). Trimming left V 5 bases short and J 2 bases short, with 13 bases between. CDR1 is MNHEY, CDR2 SVGEGT, per germline. The CDR3 length is 15 residues.

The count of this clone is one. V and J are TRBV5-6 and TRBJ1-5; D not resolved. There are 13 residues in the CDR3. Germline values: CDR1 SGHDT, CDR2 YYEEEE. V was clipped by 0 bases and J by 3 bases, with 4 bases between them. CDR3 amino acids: CASSLGVNQPQHF. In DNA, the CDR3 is TGTGCCAGCAGCTTGGGAGTCAATCAGCCCCAGCATTTT.

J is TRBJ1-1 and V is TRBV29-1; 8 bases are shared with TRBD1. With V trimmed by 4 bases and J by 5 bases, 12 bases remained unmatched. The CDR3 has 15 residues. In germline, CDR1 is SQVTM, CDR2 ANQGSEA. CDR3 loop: CSVAARGRWSTEAFF. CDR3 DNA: TGCAGCGTTGCAGCCAGGGGGCGATGGTCTACTGAAGCTTTCTTT.

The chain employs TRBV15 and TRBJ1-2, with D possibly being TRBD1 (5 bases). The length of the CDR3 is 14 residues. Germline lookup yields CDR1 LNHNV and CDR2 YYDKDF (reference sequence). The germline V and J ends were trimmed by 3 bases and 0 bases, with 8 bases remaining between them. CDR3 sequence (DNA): TGTGCCACCAGCAGTGAAGGGGCTAACTATGGCTACACCTTC. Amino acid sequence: CATSSEGANYGYTF.

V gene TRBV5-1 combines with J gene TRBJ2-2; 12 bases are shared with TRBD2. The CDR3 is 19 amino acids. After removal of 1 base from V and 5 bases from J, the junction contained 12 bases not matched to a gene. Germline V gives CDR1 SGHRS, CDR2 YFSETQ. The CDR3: CASSLTPTSGGARTGELFF. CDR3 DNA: TGCGCCAGCAGCTTGACTCCGACTAGCGGGGGCGCTAGGACCGGGGAGCTGTTTTTT.

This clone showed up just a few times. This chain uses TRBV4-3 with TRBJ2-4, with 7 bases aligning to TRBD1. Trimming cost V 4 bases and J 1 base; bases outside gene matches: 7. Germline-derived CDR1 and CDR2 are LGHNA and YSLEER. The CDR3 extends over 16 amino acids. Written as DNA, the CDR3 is TGCGCCAGCAGCCTAGGTAGGGGGCGGGCCAAAAACATTCAGTACTTC. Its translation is CASSLGRGRAKNIQYF.

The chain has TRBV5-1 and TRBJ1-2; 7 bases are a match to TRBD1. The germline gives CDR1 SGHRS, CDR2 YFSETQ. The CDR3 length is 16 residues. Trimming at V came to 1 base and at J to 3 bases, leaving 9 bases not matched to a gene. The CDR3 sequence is CASSLTIGQDDYGYTF. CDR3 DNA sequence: TGCGCCAGCAGCTTGACCATAGGACAGGACGACTATGGCTACACCTTC.

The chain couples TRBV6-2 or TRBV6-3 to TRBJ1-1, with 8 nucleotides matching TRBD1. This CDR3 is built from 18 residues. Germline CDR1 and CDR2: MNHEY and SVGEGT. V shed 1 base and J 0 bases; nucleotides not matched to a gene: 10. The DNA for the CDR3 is TGTGCCAGCAGTTACTGGGGTGGCAGGGGGCTACTGAACACTGAAGCTTTCTTT. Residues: CASSYWGGRGLLNTEAFF.

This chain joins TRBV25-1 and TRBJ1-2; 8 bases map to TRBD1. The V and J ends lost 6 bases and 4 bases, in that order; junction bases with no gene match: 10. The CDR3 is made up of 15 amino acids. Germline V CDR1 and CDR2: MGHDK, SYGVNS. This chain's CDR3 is CASRRGEGQAYGYTF. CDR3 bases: TGTGCCAGCAGGCGAGGGGAGGGACAGGCCTATGGCTACACCTTC.

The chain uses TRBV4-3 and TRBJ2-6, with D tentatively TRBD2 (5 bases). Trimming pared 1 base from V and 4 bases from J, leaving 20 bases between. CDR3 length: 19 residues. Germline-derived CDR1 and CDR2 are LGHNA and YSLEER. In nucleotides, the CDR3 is TGCGCCAGCAGCCAAGGAGGGCAGGATCCATTTGTAGGGGCCAACGTCCTGACTTTC. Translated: CASSQGGQDPFVGANVLTF.

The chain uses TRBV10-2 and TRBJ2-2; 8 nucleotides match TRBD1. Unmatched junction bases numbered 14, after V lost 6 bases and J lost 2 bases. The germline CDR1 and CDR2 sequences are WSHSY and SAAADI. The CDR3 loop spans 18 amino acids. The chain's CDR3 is CASSKIRTGNGNTGELFF. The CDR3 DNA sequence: TGCGCCAGCAGCAAGATAAGGACAGGGAACGGCAACACCGGGGAGCTGTTTTTT.

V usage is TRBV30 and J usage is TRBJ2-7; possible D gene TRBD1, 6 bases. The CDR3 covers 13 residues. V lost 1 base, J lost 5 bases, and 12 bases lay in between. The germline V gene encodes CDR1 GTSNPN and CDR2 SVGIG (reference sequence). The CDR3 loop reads CAWSGSRGNEQYF. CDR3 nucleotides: TGTGCCTGGAGTGGTTCCAGGGGCAACGAGCAGTACTTC.

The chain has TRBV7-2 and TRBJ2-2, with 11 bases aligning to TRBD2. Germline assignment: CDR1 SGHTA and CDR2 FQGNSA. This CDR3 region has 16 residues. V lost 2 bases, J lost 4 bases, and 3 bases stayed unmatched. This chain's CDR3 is CASSLLAGGITGELFF. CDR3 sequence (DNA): TGTGCCAGCAGCTTACTAGCGGGGGGTATCACCGGGGAGCTGTTTTTT.